This TCR beta chain derives from a study of healthy donors' naive CD4 and CD8 T cells (dated by TCRdb to between 2014 and 2016). For the study in its entirety: Donors were chosen to span three age groups (20-25, 40-50 and 60-70 years, five to seven each), with mean age 44 and half female. Rearranged TCR alpha and beta chains from naive CD4+ and CD8+ T cells were sequenced in the study to test how TCR variation relates to lineage commitment. For TCR alpha, a new primer set was designed to cover all functional IMGT alpha gene variants, and the remainder of the protocol was kept the same as the beta-chain workflow. Donors were HLA-typed by sequencing at HLA-A, -B, -C, -DRB1, -DQB1 and -DPB1 using the SBTexcellerator protocol, an ABI3130xl analyzer and SBTengine software. Peripheral blood mononuclear cells were collected from 20 or so healthy, unrelated individuals. Beyond this particular receptor, the publication reports: The study did not directly address possible repertoire bias arising from homeostatic proliferation of naive T cells. Naive CD4+ and CD8+ cells reportedly showed biased usage of most V and J gene segments, and this bias was consistent across donors and independent of HLA genotype. In both chains, CD4+ lineage was associated with a positively charged CDR3 and CD8+ lineage with a negatively charged CDR3. Taken together, V genes, J genes and CDR3 charge appeared to account for roughly an eighth of the variance in CD4/CD8 propensity, mostly acting in an additive way. Because alpha and beta chains were sequenced in bulk and could not be paired, the effects of the two chains in combination were not assessed.

Cells with a CD4+CD8-CD45RO-CD45RA+ profile were isolated by FACS and defined as naive CD4+ T cells, and those with a CD8+CD4-CD45RA+CD27bright profile were defined as naive CD8+ T cells. Sorting used antibodies against CD4 (RPA-T4), CD8 (SK1), CD27 (O323), CD45RA (HI100) and CD45RO (UCHL1). The listed sequencing device is 454 GS FLX Titanium. A previously published linear amplification protocol was used to build TCR libraries from about 540 ng of total RNA. The Roche/454 Genome Sequencer with Titanium chemistry was used for sequencing. Regarding the original processing steps: From roughly five of the healthy donors, a total of under 90,000 rearranged TCR alpha transcripts were sequenced. Duplicate transcripts were removed, and unique TCR clonotypes were defined by the CDR3 junction according to IMGT nomenclature. CD4 versus CD8 status was modeled on V and J genes by logistic regression in R 2.13.0, with adjustment for donor effects and Bonferroni correction for multiple testing. TCRdb redid the processing of the public reads, applying fastp at Q25 and MiXCR, and retained in-frame beta chains. Rows merge per CDR3 protein into single entries with the most common DNA and genes. The V and J calls reflect TCRdb's pipeline rather than the authors' work. In this sample the table shows about 180,000 distinct CDR3 sequences, around 80% of which occur a single time. The leading ten clones occupy 2% to 2.5% of the sample.

This clonotype occurred a few times. This clone's antigen is unknown. No per-base quality is available; no much larger clone lies one base away. Sequencing used naive CD4+ and CD8+ T cells sorted from blood, pooled from several donors. The sample's cell subset or site label is to be understood as: FACS-sorted naive CD4+ (CD45RO-CD45RA+) and naive CD8+ (CD45RA+CD27bright) T cells. The receptor was isolated from a pool of human donors in good health; the sample pools cells from several healthy donors.

The nucleotides are TGTGCCAGTTCAGATCTTACTGAAGCTTTCTTT. Its product reads: CASSDLTEAFF. The chain was built from TRBV19 and TRBJ1-1; the D gene identity is not certain. V is cut by 8 bases and J by 5 bases, and the space between the germline ends is 9 bases. The germline V gene (reference sequence) specifies LNHDA as CDR1 and SQIVND as CDR2. From its cysteine to its phenylalanine, the CDR3 spans 11 amino acids. The sequence is cut down to CDR3 DNA, 33 bases in frame from base 1.